Below, 31 T cell receptor beta chains from the same sample are listed, as sequenced in a study of OX40 agonist ivuxolimab in advanced cancers. This table comes from immunoSEQ multiplex PCR, and its TCRdb copy is limited to in-frame clones, with some not included. Altogether about 44,000 clones are present, around nine tenths being singletons, with the ten largest covering roughly 43%. The sequencing used CD4+ or CD8+ T cells sorted from blood, collected in a trial of the OX40 agonist ivuxolimab. Every receptor here comes from an adult with an advanced solid tumor such as melanoma, head and neck, liver or kidney cancer.

This sequence joins TRBV28 and TRBJ2-7; TRBD1 agrees at 10 bases. This CDR3 comprises 17 residues. Germline CDR1 and CDR2: MDHEN and SYDVKM. V was pared by 4 bases and J by 1 base, with 10 bases of the junction left unmatched. The CDR3 loop is CASSYKGTGVFSYEQYF. CDR3 nucleotide sequence: TGTGCCAGCAGTTATAAGGGGACAGGGGTATTTTCCTACGAGCAGTACTTC.

The rearrangement joins TRBV7-8 to TRBJ2-3; the D is unclear. CDR1 SGHVS and CDR2 FQNEAQ come from the germline V gene. V gave up 6 bases and J gave up 0 bases, with 13 bases separating them. The CDR3 is 15 residues long. The CDR3, as DNA: TGTGCCAGCAGTAAACTCGTTGCGAGCACAGATACGCAGTATTTT. Translation gives CASSKLVASTDTQYF.

The V gene is TRBV6-5, the J gene TRBJ1-2; possible D gene TRBD1, 5 bases. Germline loops: CDR1 MNHEY, CDR2 SVGAGI. The CDR3 is 13 amino acids. Trimming cost V 6 bases and J 4 bases, with 12 bases left between them. The CDR3 protein is CASRSLGGYGYTF. CDR3 sequence (DNA): TGTGCCAGCAGATCACTTGGGGGCTATGGCTACACCTTC.

This clone was recorded once. The chain recombines TRBV7-9 with TRBJ2-3; D is possibly TRBD2 (7 bases). The CDR3 is 15 residues long. Germline V gene lookup returns CDR1 SEHNR and CDR2 FQNEAQ (reference sequence). V was clipped by 7 bases and J by 0 bases, with 14 bases between them. CDR3 sequence: CASIEGGLSTDTQYF. The CDR3 coding sequence is TGTGCCAGCATTGAGGGGGGGCTGAGCACAGATACGCAGTATTTT. The full variable domain, in which reference TRBV7-9 and TRBJ2-3 provide the parts outside the CDR3, is DTGVSQNPRHKITKRGQNVTFRCDPISEHNRLYWYRQTLGQGPEFLTYFQNEAQLEKSRLLSDRFSAERPKGSFSTLEIQRTEQGDSAMYLCASIEGGLSTDTQYFGPGTRLTVL.

This rearrangement joins TRBV6-5 to TRBJ1-1; D is unresolved. Germline-derived CDR1 and CDR2 are MNHEY and SVGAGI. The ends were cut back, 4 bases at V and 3 bases at J, with 9 bases in the middle. The CDR3 sequence is 13 residues long. CDR3 sequence (DNA): TGTGCCAGCAGTTTCCGGTTTGACACTGAAGCTTTCTTT. Its translation: CASSFRFDTEAFF.

The chain carries TRBV7-3 and TRBJ2-7; the match to TRBD1 covers 8 bases. V trimming: 6 bases; J trimming: 9 bases; junction bases outside the gene matches: 16. Germline V gene sequence: CDR1 SGHTA, CDR2 FQGTGA. The CDR3 contains 15 residues. CDR3 bases: TGTGCCAGCAGTTTCGGGACAGGCCCCACCCCGGCGCAGTACTTC. It codes for CASSFGTGPTPAQYF.

The chain uses TRBV7-9 and TRBJ2-5; either TRBD1 or TRBD2 may supply D (5 bases each). The CDR3 is made up of 15 amino acids. Germline CDR1 reads SEHNR; CDR2 reads FQNEAQ (reference sequence). The V and J ends lost 3 bases and 3 bases respectively, with 14 bases between them. CDR3 sequence: CASSFSHGTEETQYF. As DNA, the CDR3 is TGTGCCAGCAGCTTTTCCCATGGGACCGAAGAGACCCAGTACTTC.

The genes are TRBV6-5 and TRBJ2-6, with no clear D. The CDR3 totals 13 residues. Looked up from germline, CDR1 is MNHEY and CDR2 is SVGAGI. V was pared by 2 bases and J by 2 bases, with 1 base between. The CDR3: CASSYPGANVLTF. The CDR3 coding sequence is TGTGCCAGCAGTTACCCTGGGGCCAACGTCCTGACTTTC.

V gene TRBV5-6 combines with J gene TRBJ1-6, with 7 nucleotides matching TRBD1. Germline V CDR1 and CDR2: SGHDT, YYEEEE. CDR3 size: 14 residues. V shed 0 bases, J shed 6 bases, and the junction held 0 bases outside the gene matches. The CDR3 region has the DNA TGTGCCAGCAGCTTGGCAGGGGGTAATTCACCCCTCCACTTT. This encodes CASSLAGGNSPLHF.

The sample holds one count of this clone. At one of its ends the junction is not consistent with the germline gene, which may arise from a read error. V usage is TRBV7-7 and J usage is TRBJ2-5; D remains unclear. The assigned J gene may be wrong: the sequence end matches TRBJ2-7 better. CDR3 length equals 13 residues. Germline CDR1 SSHAT, CDR2 FNYEAQ (reference sequence). The CDR3 DNA reads as TGTGCTAGCAGCTTTGGGAAGAACTACGAGCAGTACTTC. Residues: CASSFGKNYEQYF.

This clone was detected only once. The V gene is TRBV6-5, the J gene TRBJ2-7; either TRBD1 or TRBD2 may fit D (5 bases each). This CDR3 has 14 residues. CDR1 is MNHEY and CDR2 is SVGAGI in the germline V gene. Trimming removed 7 bases at V and 3 bases at J, with 16 bases between. CDR3 DNA: TGTGCCAGCAACCCACGGGACGCTTACTACGAGCAGTACTTC. Amino acid sequence: CASNPRDAYYEQYF.

This clone was counted once. V usage is TRBV4-3 and J usage is TRBJ1-3; D ambiguous. Germline lookup yields CDR1 LGHNA and CDR2 YSLEER. CDR3 length equals 16 residues. V was shortened by 0 bases and J by 0 bases, with 9 bases between the two germline ends. CDR3 nucleotides: TGCGCCAGCAGCCAAGAGACACCCTACTCTGGAAACACCATATATTTT. Encoded protein: CASSQETPYSGNTIYF.

This rearrangement joins TRBV6-5 to TRBJ2-7; TRBD1 matches 8 bases. This CDR3 comprises 14 residues. With 1 base clipped from V and 5 bases from J, the junction kept 4 bases outside the gene matches. CDR1 and CDR2 from the germline V gene are MNHEY and SVGAGI. DNA of the CDR3: TGTGCCAGCAGTTACTATGGACAGGGTAACGAGCAGTACTTC. This encodes CASSYYGQGNEQYF.

The J gene is TRBJ2-2, the V gene TRBV6-5; the D is unclear. Germline CDR1 MNHEY, CDR2 SVGAGI. The CDR3 has 12 residues. With 8 bases removed from V and 1 base from J, the gap between germline ends came to 5 bases. The CDR3 bases are TGTGCCAGCTGGGGGAACACCGGGGAGCTGTTTTTT. Translating it yields CASWGNTGELFF.

This CDR3 reads CASSEYSSGELFF. The CDR3 DNA reads as TGTGCCAGCAGTGAGTACAGTTCTGGGGAGCTGTTTTTT. This chain joins TRBV6-1 and TRBJ2-2; D ambiguous. V dropped 3 bases and J dropped 8 bases, with 10 bases sitting between them. The CDR3 is 13 amino acids. Germline-derived CDR1 and CDR2 are MNHNS and SASEGT.

V is TRBV13 and J is TRBJ2-7; D uncertain. The CDR3 covers 15 residues. Trimming took off 5 bases at V and 0 bases at J, with 14 bases between the two ends. The V gene's germline CDR1 is PRHDT and CDR2 FYEKMQ (reference sequence). The CDR3 DNA reads TGTGCCAGCAGCCCCTGGTGGCTAGACTCCTACGAGCAGTACTTC. Translation gives CASSPWWLDSYEQYF.

The chain couples TRBV9 to TRBJ1-1, with 9 bases matching TRBD1. With V trimmed by 2 bases and J by 4 bases, 3 bases remained unmatched. Germline CDR1 reads SGDLS; CDR2 reads YYNGEE. This CDR3 has 14 residues. CDR3 residues: CASSVDRGGTEAFF. The CDR3 region has the DNA TGTGCCAGCAGCGTGGACAGGGGAGGCACTGAAGCTTTCTTT.

This chain joins TRBV27 and TRBJ1-1; 7 bases are shared with TRBD1. With V trimmed by 6 bases and J by 0 bases, 10 bases remained unmatched. This CDR3 has 16 residues. Germline V gene data show CDR1 as MNHEY and CDR2 as SMNVEV (reference sequence). The CDR3 coding sequence is TGTGCCAGCAGGGCCGGGACAGTACTCATGAACACTGAAGCTTTCTTT. Amino acids: CASRAGTVLMNTEAFF.

The V call is TRBV5-1, the J call TRBJ2-3, with D perhaps matching TRBD2 (6 bases). Germline CDR1 and CDR2: SGHRS and YFSETQ. The CDR3 consists of 15 residues. V was shortened by 6 bases and J by 1 base, with 15 bases between the two germline ends. The CDR3 DNA reads as TGCGCCAGCAAATATACGAGCGGGCGCACAGATACGCAGTATTTT. Protein: CASKYTSGRTDTQYF. Together with reference TRBV5-1 and TRBJ2-3, the CDR3 gives the full variable domain: KAGVTQTPRYLIKTRGQQVTLSCSPISGHRSVSWYQQTPGQGLQFLFEYFSETQRNKGNFPGRFSGRQFSNSRSEMNVSTLELGDSALYLCASKYTSGRTDTQYFGPGTRLTVL.

The V call is TRBV28, the J call TRBJ1-2; 7 bases align to TRBD1. The V gene end was trimmed by 5 bases and the J gene end by 4 bases; junction bases not matched to a gene: 7. Per the germline V gene, CDR1 is MDHEN and CDR2 is SYDVKM. This CDR3 comprises 14 residues. The CDR3 DNA reads as TGTGCCAGCAGTCCCCGGACAGGACTCTATGGCTACACCTTC. Its protein is CASSPRTGLYGYTF.

The chain joins TRBV28 to TRBJ2-3; D may be TRBD1 or TRBD2 (5 bases each). This CDR3 has 16 residues. Germline CDR1 MDHEN, CDR2 SYDVKM. V was pared by 5 bases and J by 0 bases, with 15 bases between. In nucleotides, the CDR3 is TGTGCCAGCAGTAGGGGTTGGGGGTCTAGCACAGATACGCAGTATTTT. Translating gives CASSRGWGSSTDTQYF.

This chain links TRBV9 with TRBJ1-3; TRBD1 might be the D (6 bases). Between the trimmed V and J ends, which lost 4 bases and 0 bases, there was a span of 14 bases. CDR1 is SGDLS and CDR2 is YYNGEE in the germline V gene. The CDR3 runs 16 residues. The CDR3 here is CASSTNRDNSGNTIYF. CDR3 nucleotides: TGTGCCAGCAGCACTAACAGGGACAACTCTGGAAACACCATATATTTT. Drawing the rest from reference TRBV9 and TRBJ1-3, the complete variable domain is DSGVTQTPKHLITATGQRVTLRCSPRSGDLSVYWYQQSLDQGLQFLIQYYNGEERAKGNILERFSAQQFPDLHSELNLSSLELGDSALYFCASSTNRDNSGNTIYFGEGSWLTVV.

The gene calls are TRBV7-8 and TRBJ2-7; D uncertain. V lost 5 bases to trimming and J lost 3 bases, with 8 bases between them. The CDR3 contains 12 residues. In germline, CDR1 is SGHVS, CDR2 FQNEAQ. The CDR3 is CASSPPDYEQYF. CDR3 in DNA: TGTGCCAGCAGCCCCCCGGACTACGAGCAGTACTTC.

The rearrangement uses TRBV19 and TRBJ1-1; D possibly corresponds to TRBD1 (5 bases). Trimming cost V 5 bases and J 0 bases, with 13 bases left between them. Germline loops: CDR1 LNHDA, CDR2 SQIVND (reference sequence). This CDR3 comprises 15 residues. The CDR3 here is CASSRGEFMNTEAFF. Here the CDR3 DNA reads TGTGCCAGTAGTCGGGGGGAGTTCATGAACACTGAAGCTTTCTTT.

Written as DNA, the CDR3 is TGTGCCAGCAGTGACGGGGGACAGGGGAACTATGGCTACACCTTC. Its translation: CASSDGGQGNYGYTF. The chain couples TRBV6-4 to TRBJ1-2; TRBD1 aligns across 10 bases. The germline V gene encodes CDR1 MRHNA and CDR2 SNTAGT. The CDR3 sequence is 15 residues long. With 2 bases clipped from V and 2 bases from J, the junction kept 2 bases outside the gene matches.

The rearrangement links TRBV29-1 to TRBJ2-7, with D perhaps matching TRBD2 (6 bases). With 4 bases removed from V and 0 bases from J, the gap between germline ends came to 10 bases. Germline V gene data show CDR1 as SQVTM and CDR2 as ANQGSEA. The CDR3 has 13 residues. CDR3 nucleotide sequence: TGCAGCGTTGTCGCGGGGAGCTCCTACGAGCAGTACTTC. It yields the protein CSVVAGSSYEQYF.

This chain connects TRBV7-6 to TRBJ1-2; D gene uncertain. The V gene's germline CDR1 is SGHVS and CDR2 FNYEAQ. Trimming removed 4 bases at V and 6 bases at J, with 15 bases between. The CDR3 loop spans 14 amino acids. The CDR3 region has the DNA TGTGCCAGCAGCTCCCCCCCCCATACGGATGGCTACACCTTC. Its protein product is CASSSPPHTDGYTF.

The chain has TRBV2 and TRBJ2-1, with TRBD2 identical over 13 bases. This CDR3 has 18 residues. V was clipped by 4 bases and J by 3 bases; unmatched bases: 9. The germline V gene encodes CDR1 SNHLY and CDR2 FYNNEI. The CDR3 region has the DNA TGTGCCAGCAGTGGGTCTCGACTAGCGGGGGGTCACTACAATGAGCAGTTCTTC. Its translation is CASSGSRLAGGHYNEQFF.

This sequence joins TRBV7-8 and TRBJ1-2; TRBD1 matches at 7 bases. J lost 2 bases, V lost 1 base, and 4 bases had no gene match. From germline, CDR1 is SGHVS and CDR2 FQNEAQ. The CDR3 consists of 15 residues. CDR3 sequence (DNA): TGTGCCAGCAGCTTAGGAGGGACAGAGAACTATGGCTACACCTTC. This translates into CASSLGGTENYGYTF.

With respect to this clone: The junction and the germline gene differ at one end; a read error may be behind it. The V call is TRBV7-7, the J call TRBJ2-5; a weak D match, TRBD1 (6 bases). Germline values: CDR1 SSHAT, CDR2 FNYEAQ (reference sequence). The CDR3 is made up of 13 amino acids. DNA of the CDR3: TGTGCTAGCACAGGGACGGACCAAGAGACCCAGTACTTC. It yields the protein CASTGTDQETQYF.

Many counts were recorded for this clone. The J gene is TRBJ2-2, the V gene TRBV4-1; the match to TRBD1 covers 8 bases. The length of the CDR3 is 14 residues. V trimming: 3 bases; J trimming: 7 bases; junction bases outside the gene matches: 4. CDR1 and CDR2 from the germline V gene are MGHRA and YSYEKL. CDR3 DNA: TGCGCCAGCAGCCATACAGGGGGTAACGGGGAGCTGTTTTTT. This gives the protein CASSHTGGNGELFF.